The rows below give T cell receptor beta chains drawn from one sample of a study of metastatic and nonmetastatic thyroid tumors. TCRdb re-clonotyped the PCR reads via MiXCR. The sample lists about 27,000 clones, more than 20% occurring once. Sequencing was done on a sample of blood. The receptors shown here come from a male donor with papillary thyroid cancer or a benign thyroid nodule (not recorded which). Some clones in this sample may be carry-over from other donors' samples. Both conserved end residues are part of each CDR3. The order of the fields is V gene, clone size, D gene, J gene, CDR3 DNA, CDR3 protein. A D gene is named only where the DNA matches it firmly. Clone size is not always given. Where it is, it says once, few, many or a class for expanded clones.

V: TRBV11-2; size: many; D: TRBD2; J: TRBJ2-1; DNA: TGTGCCAGCAGCCTAGCGGTCAGCAATGAGCAGTTCTTC; CDR3: CASSLAVSNEQFF
V: TRBV4-1; size: medium-sized; D: NA; J: TRBJ1-5; DNA: TGCGCCAGCAGCCAAGAATGGGGTGAGGGCCAGCCCCAGCATTTT; CDR3: CASSQEWGEGQPQHF
V: TRBV28; size: many; D: NA; J: TRBJ2-2; DNA: TGTGCCGGGAAGGGGAACACCGGGGAGCTGTTTTTT; CDR3: CAGKGNTGELFF
V: TRBV3-1; size: many; D: TRBD1; J: TRBJ2-1; DNA: TGTGCCAGCAGCCACCCAACAGGGGGCAGTGAGCAGTTCTTC; CDR3: CASSHPTGGSEQFF
V: TRBV13; size: many; D: NA; J: TRBJ2-5; DNA: TGTGCCAGCAGCTTAGGCCAGGAGACCCAGTACTTC; CDR3: CASSLGQETQYF
V: TRBV20-1; size: NA; D: NA; J: TRBJ2-1; DNA: TGCAGTGCTAGACATGGGCGGTACAATGAGCAGTTGTTC; CDR3: CSARHGRYNEQLF
V: TRBV15; size: many; D: TRBD1; J: TRBJ1-3; DNA: TGTGCCACCAGCAGGTTTAGGACAGGGAACTTTGGAAACACCATATATTTT; CDR3: CATSRFRTGNFGNTIYF
V: TRBV10-3; size: many; D: NA; J: TRBJ1-2; DNA: TGTGCCATCAGTGGGGGAGGGGACTATGGCTACACCTTC; CDR3: CAISGGGDYGYTF
V: TRBV2; size: few; D: TRBD2; J: TRBJ2-1; DNA: TGTGCCATCATTGAACATAGCGGGAGGGCCAATGAGCAGTTCTTC; CDR3: CAIIEHSGRANEQFF
V: TRBV7-2; size: many; D: NA; J: TRBJ2-7; DNA: TGTGCCAGCAGCTTAGGGACGGGGACCTACGAGCAGTACTTC; CDR3: CASSLGTGTYEQYF
V: TRBV28; size: NA; D: TRBD2; J: TRBJ2-1; DNA: TGTGCCAGCAGTAGAGCGGGGGGGCCCCCCAATGAGCAGTTCTTC; CDR3: CASSRAGGPPNEQFF
V: TRBV28; size: many; D: TRBD1; J: TRBJ1-2; DNA: TGTGCCAGCAGTTTAACCGGGACAGCCTATGGCTACACCTTC; CDR3: CASSLTGTAYGYTF
V: TRBV5-1; size: many; D: NA; J: TRBJ2-2; DNA: TGCGCCAGCAAGACAGGGAACACCGGGGAGCTGTTTTTT; CDR3: CASKTGNTGELFF
V: TRBV7-2; size: NA; D: TRBD1; J: TRBJ2-3; DNA: TGTGCCAGCAGCCCGGACAGGATGACGCAGTATTTT; CDR3: CASSPDRMTQYF
V: TRBV4-1; size: NA; D: TRBD2; J: TRBJ2-3; DNA: TGCGCCAGCAGCCTGGACGCCGGGACTAGCGGGGCCCCGAGCACAGATACGCAGTATTTT; CDR3: CASSLDAGTSGAPSTDTQYF
V: TRBV30; size: many; D: TRBD1; J: TRBJ1-4; DNA: TGTGCCTGGAGTGTACTCGGGACAGGGGGATTATTGGGGGAAAAACTGTTTTTT; CDR3: CAWSVLGTGGLLGEKLFF
V: TRBV5-1; size: medium-sized; D: NA; J: TRBJ1-2; DNA: TGCGCCAGCAGCTTGGACTTTTCAGGGAGGGATGGCTACACCTTC; CDR3: CASSLDFSGRDGYTF
V: TRBV7-2; size: many; D: TRBD2; J: TRBJ2-5; DNA: TGTGCCAGCAGCCTGAGCGGGAGGGCCTGGGAGACCCAGTACTTC; CDR3: CASSLSGRAWETQYF
V: TRBV11-2; size: many; D: NA; J: TRBJ2-3; DNA: TGTGCCAGCAGCCGAGAGACGGGCACAGATACGCAGTATTTT; CDR3: CASSRETGTDTQYF
V: TRBV5-1; size: many; D: TRBD1; J: TRBJ1-3; DNA: TGCGCCAGCAGCAAGGGACAGCCCTCTGGAAACACCATATATTTT; CDR3: CASSKGQPSGNTIYF
V: TRBV12-3/TRBV12-4; size: many; D: TRBD1; J: TRBJ1-1; DNA: TGTGCCAGCAGCCCGGGGACAGGGGGCATCACTGAAGCTTTCTTT; CDR3: CASSPGTGGITEAFF
V: TRBV12-3/TRBV12-4; size: many; D: NA; J: TRBJ2-1; DNA: TGTGCCAGCAGTTTACAGGGGGGATCCTACAATGAGCAGTTCTTC; CDR3: CASSLQGGSYNEQFF
V: TRBV7-3; size: NA; D: NA; J: TRBJ2-7; DNA: TGTGCCAGCTGCGTAACAGCCTCCTACGAGCAGTACTTC; CDR3: CASCVTASYEQYF
V: TRBV5-5; size: many; D: TRBD1; J: TRBJ1-1; DNA: TGTGCCAGCAGCTTGGGACAGGGCATGAACACTGAAGCTTTCTTT; CDR3: CASSLGQGMNTEAFF